One T cell receptor (beta chain) is described in this entry. Measured with immunoSEQ multiplex PCR; TCRdb has only the in-frame clones, and not every one. Of some 200,000 clones in the sample, roughly nine tenths were seen once. This sample stems from a study of blood T cell repertoires in COVID-19. About the research overall: The United States, Italy and Spain supplied acute and convalescent COVID-19 samples.

The CDR3 spans 16 residues. V lost 2 bases and J lost 3; bases outside the gene matches: 8. CDR1 SGHRS and CDR2 YFSETQ come from the germline V gene. This TCR came from a woman aged 70 to 79 with acute or convalescent COVID-19. The source material was peripheral blood. The chain couples TRBV5-1 to TRBJ1-2, with 9 bases lining up with TRBD1. CDR3: CASSFIRDRDYYGYTF. The CDR3 DNA reads as TGCGCCAGCAGCTTCATTCGGGACAGGGACTACTATGGCTACACCTTC.